One sample yielded the 14 T cell receptor beta chains listed below, sequenced in a study of cytomegalovirus exposure and HLA in healthy donors. Primers for the PCR totalled 60 Vbeta and 13 Jbeta. Only in-frame clones appear in the TCRdb table, and some are missing; sequencing was by immunoSEQ multiplex PCR. Seen in this sample are roughly 100,000 clones; the ten most common clones hold 0.59%. Sequenced input: PBMCs. These receptors were obtained from a man aged 45-60 years in good health and CMV-seronegative.

This rearrangement joins TRBV19 to TRBJ1-2; no clear D gene. V lost 6 bases and J 6 bases, leaving 8 bases between the germline ends. Germline CDR1 is LNHDA and CDR2 is SQIVND (reference sequence). The CDR3 consists of 11 residues. The CDR3 DNA sequence: TGTGCCAGTAGGCATCCGGATGGCTACACCTTC. Protein: CASRHPDGYTF.

The chain has TRBV19 and TRBJ1-1; unclear D gene. Trimming took 3 bases from V and 5 from J, leaving 22 bases between them. Germline V lookup: CDR1 LNHDA, CDR2 SQIVND (reference sequence). The CDR3 covers 17 residues. CDR3: CASSISLSLSSRTEAFF. CDR3 DNA sequence: TGTGCCAGTAGTATCAGTCTTTCTCTCTCTTCTAGGACTGAAGCTTTCTTT.

The chain employs TRBV7-9 and TRBJ1-2; the match to TRBD1 covers 8 bases. Trimming at V came to 5 bases and at J to 2 bases, leaving 7 bases not matched to a gene. From germline, CDR1 is SEHNR and CDR2 FQNEAQ (reference sequence). This CDR3 comprises 15 residues. The DNA of the CDR3 is TGTGCCAGCAGCCATGGTACAGGGGGGAACTATGGCTACACCTTC. Translation: CASSHGTGGNYGYTF.

This chain links TRBV18 with TRBJ1-2, with D maybe TRBD1 (6 bases). Per the germline V gene, CDR1 is KGHSH and CDR2 is LQKENI. CDR3 length: 14 amino acids. V shed 0 bases and J shed 8 bases, with 13 bases lying between them. The DNA of the CDR3 is TGTGCCAGCTCACCACCGGCCAGGGGACCCGGCTACACCTTC. The encoded protein is CASSPPARGPGYTF.

The chain links TRBV7-2 to TRBJ2-7; the match to TRBD2 covers 12 bases. Unmatched junction bases numbered 5, after V lost 5 bases and J lost 3 bases. The CDR3 consists of 15 residues. CDR1 and CDR2 from the germline V gene are SGHTA and FQGNSA. The DNA for the CDR3 is TGTGCCAGCAGCAGAACTAGCGGGGGGATCTACGAGCAGTACTTC. Residues: CASSRTSGGIYEQYF.

The genes are TRBV7-2 and TRBJ1-1, with 7 bases that match TRBD1. The V segment lost 3 bases and the J segment 11 bases; nucleotides outside the gene matches: 6. The CDR3 runs 12 residues. Germline V gives CDR1 SGHTA, CDR2 FQGNSA. The CDR3 bases are TGTGCCAGCAGCTTTGACAGGGTGTACGCTTTCTTT. This sequence encodes CASSFDRVYAFF.

The chain joins TRBV6-5 to TRBJ2-7, with TRBD1 matching over 9 bases. The CDR3 is 15 amino acids. Germline loops: CDR1 MNHEY, CDR2 SVGAGI. After removal of 5 bases from V and 6 bases from J, the junction contained 11 bases not matched to a gene. For the CDR3, the DNA is TGTGCCAGCAGTCTCTCCCCGGGACAGGGTTTCGAGCAGTACTTC. It encodes CASSLSPGQGFEQYF.

CDR3 sequence reads: CASSRQGDTYNEQFF. The CDR3 bases are TGTGCCAGCAGCCGCCAGGGGGACACCTACAATGAGCAGTTCTTC. The gene calls are TRBV11-3 and TRBJ2-1, with TRBD1 matching 7 bases. The CDR3 loop spans 15 amino acids. CDR1 and CDR2 (germline): SGHNT, YENEEA. The trim removed 5 bases at V and 2 bases at J, leaving 6 bases unmatched. The full variable domain, rest sourced from reference TRBV11-3 and TRBJ2-1, is EAGVVQSPRYKIIEKKQPVAFWCNPISGHNTLYWYLQNLGQGPELLIRYENEEAVDDSQLPKDRFSAERLKGVDSTLKIQPAELGDSAVYLCASSRQGDTYNEQFFGPGTRLTVL.

The chain is built from TRBV7-6 and TRBJ1-3; weak D call: TRBD1 (6 bases). Trimming shortened V by 2 bases and J by 3 bases, and 14 bases separated the two germline ends. This CDR3 region has 16 residues. Germline CDR1 is SGHVS and CDR2 is FNYEAQ. For the CDR3, the DNA is TGTGCCAGCAGCTTAACCGGACAGCCCATTGGAAACACCATATATTTT. Translated, it gives CASSLTGQPIGNTIYF.

The CDR3 protein is CASSATSGSTDTQYF. CDR3 nucleotides: TGTGCCAGCAGCGCCACGAGCGGTAGCACAGATACGCAGTATTTT. The chain employs TRBV9 and TRBJ2-3; the D gene is possibly TRBD2 (5 bases). The CDR3 totals 15 residues. Trimming shortened V by 3 bases and J by 0 bases, and 11 bases separated the two germline ends. Germline lookup yields CDR1 SGDLS and CDR2 YYNGEE.

The CDR3 reads CAWSGDGLVKGPYEQYF. The CDR3 DNA follows: TGTGCCTGGAGTGGGGATGGACTAGTCAAGGGGCCCTACGAGCAGTACTTC. V usage is TRBV30 and J usage is TRBJ2-7; the match to TRBD2 covers 7 bases. The CDR3 sequence is 17 residues long. V lost 1 base, J lost 2 bases, and 14 bases stayed unmatched. Germline V gives CDR1 GTSNPN, CDR2 SVGIG (reference sequence).

This chain links TRBV13 with TRBJ2-2; 16 bases agree with TRBD2. After removal of 5 bases from V and 5 bases from J, the junction contained 11 bases not matched to a gene. Germline V gives CDR1 PRHDT, CDR2 FYEKMQ (reference sequence). This CDR3 region has 19 residues. The CDR3 bases are TGTGCCAGCAGCCTATGGGGACTAGCGGGGGGGCCTGATACCGGGGAGCTGTTTTTT. Its translation: CASSLWGLAGGPDTGELFF.

V gene TRBV20-1 combines with J gene TRBJ1-2; D unresolved. CDR3 length: 11 residues. Per the germline V gene, CDR1 is DFQATT and CDR2 is SNEGSKA (reference sequence). The V and J ends lost 0 bases and 4 bases respectively, with 3 bases between them. The CDR3 loop is CSAREAYGYTF. The CDR3 DNA is TGCAGTGCTAGAGAAGCCTATGGCTACACCTTC.

V usage is TRBV6-1 and J usage is TRBJ1-6; TRBD1 agrees at 8 bases. Germline-derived CDR1 and CDR2 are MNHNS and SASEGT. Trimming cost V 6 bases and J 9 bases; bases outside gene matches: 4. The CDR3 totals 13 residues. CDR3 protein: CASSQGAASPLHF. The CDR3 nucleotides read TGTGCCAGCAGCCAGGGGGCTGCTTCACCCCTCCACTTT.